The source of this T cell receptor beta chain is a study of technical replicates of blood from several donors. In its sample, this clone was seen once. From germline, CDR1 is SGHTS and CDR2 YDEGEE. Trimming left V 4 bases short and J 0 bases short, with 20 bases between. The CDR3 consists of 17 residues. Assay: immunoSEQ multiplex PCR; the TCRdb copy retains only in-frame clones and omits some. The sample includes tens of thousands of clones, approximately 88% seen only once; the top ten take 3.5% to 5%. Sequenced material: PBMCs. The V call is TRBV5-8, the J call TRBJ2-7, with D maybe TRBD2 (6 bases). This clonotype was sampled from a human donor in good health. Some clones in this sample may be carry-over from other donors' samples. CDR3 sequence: CASSTAGGYTISYEQYF. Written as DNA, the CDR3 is TGTGCCAGCAGCACGGCCGGGGGTTATACCATCTCCTACGAGCAGTACTTC.